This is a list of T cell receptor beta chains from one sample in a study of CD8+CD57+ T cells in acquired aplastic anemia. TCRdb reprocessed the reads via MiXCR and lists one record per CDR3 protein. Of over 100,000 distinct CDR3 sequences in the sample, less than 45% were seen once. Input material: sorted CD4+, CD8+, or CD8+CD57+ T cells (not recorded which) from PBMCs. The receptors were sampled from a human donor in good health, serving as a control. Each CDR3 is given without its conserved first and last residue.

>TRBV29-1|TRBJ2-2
SVARTSNTGELF
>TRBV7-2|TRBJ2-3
ASSLTSDDTQY
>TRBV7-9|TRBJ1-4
ASSLGTVGEKLF
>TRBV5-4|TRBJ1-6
ASSWGQVANNSPLH
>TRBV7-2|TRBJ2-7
ASSSWTGPYEQY
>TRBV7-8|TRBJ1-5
ASSQDGGKNQPQR
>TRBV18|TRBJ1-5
ASSGNSNQPQH
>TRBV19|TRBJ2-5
ASSERGIQETQY
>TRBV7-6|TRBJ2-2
ASSSGLAVYTGELF
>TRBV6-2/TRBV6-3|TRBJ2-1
ASSYGAGGSYNEQF
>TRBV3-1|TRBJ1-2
ASSQNGPSNYGYT
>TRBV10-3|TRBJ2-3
AITQTSGRVSTDTQY
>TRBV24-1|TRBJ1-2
ATSSSRGPRGYT
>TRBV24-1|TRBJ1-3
ATSQGKGNTIY
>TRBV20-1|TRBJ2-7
SARSPLGGSEQY
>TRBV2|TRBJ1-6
ASSPQGQNSPLH
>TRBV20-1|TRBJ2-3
SAGGALAGVPDTQY
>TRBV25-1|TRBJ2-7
ASTGLGAYEQY
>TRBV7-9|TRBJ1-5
ASSLGSEQPQH
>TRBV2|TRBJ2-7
ASYRGSSYEQY
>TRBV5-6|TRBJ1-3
ASSPRTGHSGNTIY
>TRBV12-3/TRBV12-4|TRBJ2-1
ASSLPEYNEQF
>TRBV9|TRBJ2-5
ASSDEGLAGGSETQY
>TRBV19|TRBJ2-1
ASSGPGLFRSEQF
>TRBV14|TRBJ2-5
ASSQARISRRETQY
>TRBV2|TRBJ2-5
ASSRSPQETQC
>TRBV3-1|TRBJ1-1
ASSQGKNTEAF
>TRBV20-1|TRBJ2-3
STSTGRLTDTQY
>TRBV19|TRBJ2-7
ASNTVSQGTSEQY
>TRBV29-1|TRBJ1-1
SGELVGLEAF
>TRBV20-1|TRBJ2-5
SAQDQETQY
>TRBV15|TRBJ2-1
ATSRGAGQTLNEQF
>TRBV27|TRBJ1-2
ASSLSQNPYGYT
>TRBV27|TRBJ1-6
ASGYRGSLH
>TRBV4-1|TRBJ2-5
ASSQDFAGGGETQY
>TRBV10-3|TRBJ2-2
AISEQFTSGTNTGELF
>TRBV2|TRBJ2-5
ASSKGLQETQY
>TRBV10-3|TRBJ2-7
AITAGGYEQY
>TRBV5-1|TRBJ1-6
ASSLAGGGNSPLH
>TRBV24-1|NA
ATSDYPYETQY
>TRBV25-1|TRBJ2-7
ASSENDGFTYEQY
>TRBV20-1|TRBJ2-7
SARDFSATTYEQY
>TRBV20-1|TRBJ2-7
SATVAGGSTGEQY
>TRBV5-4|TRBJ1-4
ASSLGDRAQLF
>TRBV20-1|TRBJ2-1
SASSGTGSYNEQF
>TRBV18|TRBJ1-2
ASSPSSPPDGCT
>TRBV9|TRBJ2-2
ASSVGSRSTGELF
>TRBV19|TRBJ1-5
ASRAQH
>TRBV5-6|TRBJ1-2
ASSLPGTTYGYT
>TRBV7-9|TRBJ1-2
ASSLSRGMDGYT
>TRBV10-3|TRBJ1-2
AISDGEGYT
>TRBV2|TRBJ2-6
ASTTGPPGANVLT
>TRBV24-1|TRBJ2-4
ATSTLAVAKNIQY
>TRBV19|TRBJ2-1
ASSPPGGGNEQF
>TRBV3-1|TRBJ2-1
ASRRTGYNEQF
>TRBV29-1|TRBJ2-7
SVERGNDEQY
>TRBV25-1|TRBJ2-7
ASSLFQDSSYEQY
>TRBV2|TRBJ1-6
ASSWEANSPLH